The 5 T cell receptor beta chains below were found in one sample sequenced in a study of cytomegalovirus exposure and HLA in healthy donors. PCR employed 60 Vbeta and 13 Jbeta primers. The method was immunoSEQ multiplex PCR; TCRdb's version includes in-frame clones alone and lacks a portion of them. The sample lists under 120,000 clones, around 70% occurring once. The specimen was PBMCs. The receptor set was obtained from a man aged 40-49 years in good health and CMV-seropositive.

The chain carries TRBV7-2 and TRBJ1-2; maybe TRBD1 (5 bases). This CDR3 is built from 12 residues. V lost 8 bases to trimming and J lost 5 bases, with 12 bases between them. Germline V gene sequence: CDR1 SGHTA, CDR2 FQGNSA. CDR3 residues: CASRGGIYGYTF. Written as DNA, the CDR3 is TGTGCCAGCCGGGGGGGGATATATGGCTACACCTTC. Full variable domain (remainder filled in from reference TRBV7-2 and TRBJ1-2): GAGVSQSPSNKVTEKGKDVELRCDPISGHTALYWYRQSLGQGLEFLIYFQGNSAPDKSGLPSDRFSAERTGGSVSTLTIQRTQQEDSAVYLCASRGGIYGYTFGSGTRLTVV.

The V and J genes are TRBV19 and TRBJ1-5; weak D call: TRBD1 (5 bases). Trimming pared 4 bases from V and 6 bases from J, leaving 10 bases between. Germline loops: CDR1 LNHDA, CDR2 SQIVND (reference sequence). This CDR3 is 13 amino acids long. CDR3 protein: CASSTGRGQPQHF. The CDR3 nucleotides are TGTGCCAGTAGTACCGGTAGGGGTCAGCCCCAGCATTTT. The full variable domain, its missing parts supplied by reference TRBV19 and TRBJ1-5, is DGGITQSPKYLFRKEGQNVTLSCEQNLNHDAMYWYRQDPGQGLRLIYYSQIVNDFQKGDIAEGYSVSREKKESFPLTVTSAQKNPTAFYLCASSTGRGQPQHFGDGTRLSIL.

This clone occurred a few times. The chain has TRBV6-1 and TRBJ2-6; maybe TRBD1 (5 bases). The V and J ends lost 4 bases and 0 bases respectively, with 16 bases between them. Germline-derived CDR1 and CDR2 are MNHNS and SASEGT. CDR3 length: 18 amino acids. CDR3 sequence (DNA): TGTGCCAGCAGTGCTGAGAAGGGGCAGACCTCTGGGGCCAACGTCCTGACTTTC. Translation gives CASSAEKGQTSGANVLTF.

This clone was recorded only once. The chain combines TRBV7-6 with TRBJ2-3; D possibly corresponds to TRBD2 (6 bases). Germline CDR1 reads SGHVS; CDR2 reads FNYEAQ. The V end lost 5 bases, the J end lost 2 bases, and 14 bases lay between the germline ends. CDR3 length: 15 residues. The CDR3 reads CASSVTGLLTDTQYF. In DNA form, the CDR3 reads TGTGCCAGCAGCGTAACGGGACTCCTCACAGATACGCAGTATTTT.

The CDR3 reads CASSVGWRSSYNEQFF. CDR3 nucleotide sequence: TGTGCCAGCAGCGTAGGATGGCGGAGCTCCTACAATGAGCAGTTCTTC. The chain combines TRBV9 with TRBJ2-1, with D unresolved. The CDR3 length is 16 residues. Looked up from germline, CDR1 is SGDLS and CDR2 is YYNGEE. V lost 0 bases and J 0 bases, leaving 10 bases between the germline ends.